This T cell receptor (beta chain) was recovered during a study of blood T cell repertoires in COVID-19. Sequenced by immunoSEQ multiplex PCR; TCRdb stores in-frame clones only, minus some. The sample contains over 350,000 clones, approximately 87% of which appear only once. The CDR3 contains 15 residues. Germline CDR1 reads SGHRS; CDR2 reads YFSETQ. The junction had 3 bases not matched to a gene; V was cut back by 0 bases and J by 5 bases. Participants were placed into cohorts based on the clinical history they reported. The receptor's source is a woman aged 45 to 65 who had recovered from COVID-19. This chain uses TRBV5-1 with TRBJ2-1; TRBD2 aligns across 9 bases. The sample comprised PBMCs or T cells enriched from blood (not recorded which). The CDR3 DNA is TGCGCCAGCAGCTTGGTTAGCGGGGGCGACAATGAGCAGTTCTTC. It yields the protein CASSLVSGGDNEQFF. Drawing the rest from reference TRBV5-1 and TRBJ2-1, the complete variable domain is KAGVTQTPRYLIKTRGQQVTLSCSPISGHRSVSWYQQTPGQGLQFLFEYFSETQRNKGNFPGRFSGRQFSNSRSEMNVSTLELGDSALYLCASSLVSGGDNEQFFGPGTRLTVL.